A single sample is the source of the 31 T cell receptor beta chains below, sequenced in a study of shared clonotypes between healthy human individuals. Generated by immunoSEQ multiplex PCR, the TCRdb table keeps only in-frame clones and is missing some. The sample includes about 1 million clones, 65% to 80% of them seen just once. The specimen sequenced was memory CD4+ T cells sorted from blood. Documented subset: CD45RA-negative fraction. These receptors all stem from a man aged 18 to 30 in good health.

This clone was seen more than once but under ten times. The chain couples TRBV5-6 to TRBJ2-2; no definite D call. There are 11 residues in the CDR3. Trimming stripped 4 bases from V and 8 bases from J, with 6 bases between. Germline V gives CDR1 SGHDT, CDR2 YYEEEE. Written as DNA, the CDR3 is TGTGCCAGCAGCATACCGGGGGAGCTGTTTTTT. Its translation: CASSIPGELFF. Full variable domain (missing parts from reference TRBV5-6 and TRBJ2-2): DAGVTQSPTHLIKTRGQQVTLRCSPKSGHDTVSWYQQALGQGPQFIFQYYEEEERQRGNFPDRFSGHQFPNYSSELNVNALLLGDSALYLCASSIPGELFFGEGSRLTVL.

The CDR3 here is CASSPPNGGYTF. Written as DNA, the CDR3 is TGTGCCAGCTCACCTCCTAACGGTGGCTACACCTTC. J is TRBJ1-2 and V is TRBV18; D not resolved. V was clipped by 3 bases and J by 7 bases, with 9 bases between them. Germline V gives CDR1 KGHSH, CDR2 LQKENI. The length of the CDR3 is 12 residues.

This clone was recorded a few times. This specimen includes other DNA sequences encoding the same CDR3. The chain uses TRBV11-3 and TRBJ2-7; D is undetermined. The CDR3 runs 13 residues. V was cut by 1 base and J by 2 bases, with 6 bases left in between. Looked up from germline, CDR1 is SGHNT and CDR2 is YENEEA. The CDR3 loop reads CASSLGGTYEQYF. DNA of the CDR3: TGTGCCAGCAGCTTAGGTGGGACCTACGAGCAGTACTTC.

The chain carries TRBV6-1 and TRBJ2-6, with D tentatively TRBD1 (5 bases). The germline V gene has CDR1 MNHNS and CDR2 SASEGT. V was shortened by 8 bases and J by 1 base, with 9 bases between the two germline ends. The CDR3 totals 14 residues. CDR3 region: CASRAGSGANVLTF. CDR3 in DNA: TGTGCCAGCCGGGCAGGGTCTGGGGCCAACGTCCTGACTTTC.

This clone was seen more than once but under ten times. The CDR3 coding sequence is TGTGCCAGCAACCCGACAGGGCCAGCCAAAAACATTCAGTACTTC. It codes for CASNPTGPAKNIQYF. The chain is built from TRBV28 and TRBJ2-4; 7 nucleotides agree with TRBD1. V shed 7 bases, J shed 0 bases, and the junction held 6 bases outside the gene matches. Germline V gene lookup returns CDR1 MDHEN and CDR2 SYDVKM. The CDR3 sequence is 15 residues long.

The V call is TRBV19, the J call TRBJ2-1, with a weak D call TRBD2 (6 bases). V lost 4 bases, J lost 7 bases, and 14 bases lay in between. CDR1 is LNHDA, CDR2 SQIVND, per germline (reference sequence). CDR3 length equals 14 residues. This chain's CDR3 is CASSRPGESNEQFF. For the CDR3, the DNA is TGTGCCAGTAGTAGACCGGGGGAATCGAATGAGCAGTTCTTC.

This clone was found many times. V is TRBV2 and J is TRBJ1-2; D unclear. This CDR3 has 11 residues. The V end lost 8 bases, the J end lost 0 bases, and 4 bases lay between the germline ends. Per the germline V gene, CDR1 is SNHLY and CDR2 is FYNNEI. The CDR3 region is CASETNYGYTF. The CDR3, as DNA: TGTGCCAGCGAGACTAACTATGGCTACACCTTC.

CDR3 bases: TGTGCCAGCTCACCAGGAGCGAACAATGAGCAGTTCTTC. Its protein product is CASSPGANNEQFF. This rearrangement joins TRBV18 to TRBJ2-1; D gene uncertain. CDR3 size: 13 residues. V lost 2 bases to trimming and J lost 5 bases, with 7 bases between them. Looked up from germline, CDR1 is KGHSH and CDR2 is LQKENI.

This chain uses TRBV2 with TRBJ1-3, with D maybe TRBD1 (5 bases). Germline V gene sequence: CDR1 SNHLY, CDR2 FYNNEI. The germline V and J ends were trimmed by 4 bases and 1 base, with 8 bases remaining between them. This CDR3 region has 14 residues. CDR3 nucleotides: TGTGCCAGCAGTGCGGGGGAGTCTGGAAACACCATATATTTT. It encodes CASSAGESGNTIYF. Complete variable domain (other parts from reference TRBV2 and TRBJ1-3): EPEVTQTPSHQVTQMGQEVILRCVPISNHLYFYWYRQILGQKVEFLVSFYNNEISEKSEIFDDQFSVERPDGSNFTLKIRSTKLEDSAMYFCASSAGESGNTIYFGEGSWLTVV.

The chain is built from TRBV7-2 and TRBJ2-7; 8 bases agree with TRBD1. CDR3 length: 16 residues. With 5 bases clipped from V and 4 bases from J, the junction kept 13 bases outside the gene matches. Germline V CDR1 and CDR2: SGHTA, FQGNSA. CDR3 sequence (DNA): TGTGCCAGCAGCGTAACCCGGACAGGGTTAGGTTACGAGCAGTACTTC. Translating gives CASSVTRTGLGYEQYF.

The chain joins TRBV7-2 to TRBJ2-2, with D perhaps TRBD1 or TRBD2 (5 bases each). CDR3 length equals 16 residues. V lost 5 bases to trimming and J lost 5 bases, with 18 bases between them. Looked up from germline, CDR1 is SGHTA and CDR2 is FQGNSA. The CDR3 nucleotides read TGTGCCAGCAGCCAAACTGGGACCTTAGTTACCGGGGAGCTGTTTTTT. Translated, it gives CASSQTGTLVTGELFF.

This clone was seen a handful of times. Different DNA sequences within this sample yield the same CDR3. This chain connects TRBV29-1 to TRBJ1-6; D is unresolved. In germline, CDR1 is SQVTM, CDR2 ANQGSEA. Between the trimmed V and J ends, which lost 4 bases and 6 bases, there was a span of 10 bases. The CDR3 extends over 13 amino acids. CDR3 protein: CSVAGDLNSPLHF. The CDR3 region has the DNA TGCAGCGTTGCCGGCGACCTTAATTCACCCCTCCACTTT.

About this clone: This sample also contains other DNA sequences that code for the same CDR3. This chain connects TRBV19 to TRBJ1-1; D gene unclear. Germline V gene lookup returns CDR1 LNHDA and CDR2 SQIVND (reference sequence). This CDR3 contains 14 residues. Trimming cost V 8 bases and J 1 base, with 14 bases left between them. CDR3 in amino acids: CASRTGGGNTEAFF. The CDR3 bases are TGTGCCAGTCGAACGGGCGGAGGGAACACTGAAGCTTTCTTT. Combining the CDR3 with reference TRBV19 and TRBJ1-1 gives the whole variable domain DGGITQSPKYLFRKEGQNVTLSCEQNLNHDAMYWYRQDPGQGLRLIYYSQIVNDFQKGDIAEGYSVSREKKESFPLTVTSAQKNPTAFYLCASRTGGGNTEAFFGQGTRLTVV.

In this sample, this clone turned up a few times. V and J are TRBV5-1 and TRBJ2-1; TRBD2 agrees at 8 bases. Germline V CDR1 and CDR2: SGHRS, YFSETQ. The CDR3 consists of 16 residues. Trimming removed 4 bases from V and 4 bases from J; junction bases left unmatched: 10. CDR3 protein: CASSPSGLEKYNEQFF. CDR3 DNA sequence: TGCGCCAGCAGCCCCTCGGGACTAGAGAAATACAATGAGCAGTTCTTC.

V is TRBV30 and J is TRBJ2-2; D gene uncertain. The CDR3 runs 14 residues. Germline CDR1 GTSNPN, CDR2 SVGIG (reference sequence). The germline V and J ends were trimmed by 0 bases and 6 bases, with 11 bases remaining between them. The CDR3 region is CAWSVLGGSGELFF. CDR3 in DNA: TGTGCCTGGAGTGTATTGGGTGGTTCCGGGGAGCTGTTTTTT. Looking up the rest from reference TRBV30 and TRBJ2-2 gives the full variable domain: SQTIHQWPATLVQPVGSPLSLECTVEGTSNPNLYWYRQAAGRGLQLLFYSVGIGQISSEVPQNLSASRPQDRQFILSSKKLLLSDSGFYLCAWSVLGGSGELFFGEGSRLTVL.

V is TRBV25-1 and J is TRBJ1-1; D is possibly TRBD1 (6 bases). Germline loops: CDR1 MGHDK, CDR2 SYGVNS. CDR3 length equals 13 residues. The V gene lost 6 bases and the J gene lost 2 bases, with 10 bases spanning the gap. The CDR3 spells CASRRGTNTEAFF. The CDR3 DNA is TGTGCCAGCAGGAGGGGGACCAACACTGAAGCTTTCTTT.

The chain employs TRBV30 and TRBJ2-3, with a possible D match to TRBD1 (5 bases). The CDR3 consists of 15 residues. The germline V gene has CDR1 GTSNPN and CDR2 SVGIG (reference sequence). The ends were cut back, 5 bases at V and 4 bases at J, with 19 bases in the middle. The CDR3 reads CAWAVSAKQADTQYF. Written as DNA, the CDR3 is TGTGCCTGGGCGGTCAGTGCGAAACAGGCAGATACGCAGTATTTT.

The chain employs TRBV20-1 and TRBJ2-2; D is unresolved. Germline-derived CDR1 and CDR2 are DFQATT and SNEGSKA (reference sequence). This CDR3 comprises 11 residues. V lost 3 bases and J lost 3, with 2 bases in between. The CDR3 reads CSASDTGELFF. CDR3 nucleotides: TGCAGTGCTAGTGACACCGGGGAGCTGTTTTTT.

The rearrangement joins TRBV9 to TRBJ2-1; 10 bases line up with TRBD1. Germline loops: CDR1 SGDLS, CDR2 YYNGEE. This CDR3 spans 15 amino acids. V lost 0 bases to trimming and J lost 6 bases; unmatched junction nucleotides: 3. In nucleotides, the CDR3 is TGTGCCAGCAGCGTAGGGGACAGGGGTGGCAATGAGCAGTTCTTC. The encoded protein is CASSVGDRGGNEQFF. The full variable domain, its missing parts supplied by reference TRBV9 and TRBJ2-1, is DSGVTQTPKHLITATGQRVTLRCSPRSGDLSVYWYQQSLDQGLQFLIQYYNGEERAKGNILERFSAQQFPDLHSELNLSSLELGDSALYFCASSVGDRGGNEQFFGPGTRLTVL.

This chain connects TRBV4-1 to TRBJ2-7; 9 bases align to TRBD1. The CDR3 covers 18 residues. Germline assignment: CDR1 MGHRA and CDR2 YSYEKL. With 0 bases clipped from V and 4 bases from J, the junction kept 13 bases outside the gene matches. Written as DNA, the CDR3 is TGCGCCAGCAGCCAAGATCCGTTCCGGGACAGGGTGCGATACGAGCAGTACTTC. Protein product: CASSQDPFRDRVRYEQYF.

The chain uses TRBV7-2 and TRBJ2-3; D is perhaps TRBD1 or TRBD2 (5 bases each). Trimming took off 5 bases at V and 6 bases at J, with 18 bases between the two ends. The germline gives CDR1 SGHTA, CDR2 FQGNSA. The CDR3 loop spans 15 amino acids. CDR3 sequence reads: CASSIPGLAGDTQYF. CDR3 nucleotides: TGTGCCAGCAGCATACCGGGGCTAGCAGGTGATACGCAGTATTTT.

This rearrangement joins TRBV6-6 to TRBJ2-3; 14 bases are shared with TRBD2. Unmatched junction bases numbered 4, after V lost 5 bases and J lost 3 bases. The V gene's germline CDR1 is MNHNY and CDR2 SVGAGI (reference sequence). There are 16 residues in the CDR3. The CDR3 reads CASSPRTSGGTDTQYF. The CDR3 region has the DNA TGTGCCAGCAGTCCCCGGACTAGCGGGGGGACAGATACGCAGTATTTT.

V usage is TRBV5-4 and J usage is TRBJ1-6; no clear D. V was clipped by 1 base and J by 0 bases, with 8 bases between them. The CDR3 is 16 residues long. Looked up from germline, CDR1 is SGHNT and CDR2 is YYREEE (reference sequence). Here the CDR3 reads CASSLSGSSYNSPLHF. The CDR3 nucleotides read TGTGCCAGCAGCTTGTCTGGAAGCTCCTATAATTCACCCCTCCACTTT.

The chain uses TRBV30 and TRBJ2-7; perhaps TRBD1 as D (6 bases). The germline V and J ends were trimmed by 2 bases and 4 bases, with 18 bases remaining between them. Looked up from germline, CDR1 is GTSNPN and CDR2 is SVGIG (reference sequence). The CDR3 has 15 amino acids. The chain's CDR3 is CAWSRPPSRGYEQYF. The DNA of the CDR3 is TGTGCCTGGAGTCGGCCTCCATCGAGGGGGTACGAGCAGTACTTC.

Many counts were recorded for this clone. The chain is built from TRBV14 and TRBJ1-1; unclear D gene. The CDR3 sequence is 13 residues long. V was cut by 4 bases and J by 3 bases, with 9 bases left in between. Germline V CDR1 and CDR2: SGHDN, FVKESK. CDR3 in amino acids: CASSPQADTEAFF. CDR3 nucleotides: TGTGCCAGCAGCCCCCAGGCGGACACTGAAGCTTTCTTT.

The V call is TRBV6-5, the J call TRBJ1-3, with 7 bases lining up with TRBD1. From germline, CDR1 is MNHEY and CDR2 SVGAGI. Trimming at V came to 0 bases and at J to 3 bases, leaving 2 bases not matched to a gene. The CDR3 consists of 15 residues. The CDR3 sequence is CASSYSTGIGNTIYF. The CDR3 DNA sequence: TGTGCCAGCAGTTACTCGACAGGGATTGGAAACACCATATATTTT.

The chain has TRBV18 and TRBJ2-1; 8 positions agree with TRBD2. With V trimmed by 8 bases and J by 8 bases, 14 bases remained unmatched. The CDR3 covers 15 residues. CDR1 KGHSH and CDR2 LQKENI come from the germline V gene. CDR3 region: CASGPGLVTIYEQFF. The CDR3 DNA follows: TGTGCCAGCGGGCCGGGACTAGTCACAATCTATGAGCAGTTCTTC.

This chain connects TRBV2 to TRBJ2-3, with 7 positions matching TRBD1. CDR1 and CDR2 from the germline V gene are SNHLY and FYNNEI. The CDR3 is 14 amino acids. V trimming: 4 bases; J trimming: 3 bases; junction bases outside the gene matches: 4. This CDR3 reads CASSGQGLTDTQYF. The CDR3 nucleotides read TGTGCCAGCAGTGGACAGGGTTTGACAGATACGCAGTATTTT.

The CDR3 DNA reads TGTGCCAGCAGCTCGGACAGGGGGCAGACCCAGTACTTC. Translation gives CASSSDRGQTQYF. The chain couples TRBV11-3 to TRBJ2-5; 11 bases fit TRBD1. V was clipped by 4 bases and J by 6 bases; unmatched bases: 1. Germline V gene lookup returns CDR1 SGHNT and CDR2 YENEEA. The CDR3 contains 13 residues.

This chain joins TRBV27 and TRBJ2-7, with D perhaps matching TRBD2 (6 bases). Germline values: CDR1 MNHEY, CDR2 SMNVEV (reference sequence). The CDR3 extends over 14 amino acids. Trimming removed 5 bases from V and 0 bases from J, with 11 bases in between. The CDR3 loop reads CASSPRDSSYEQYF. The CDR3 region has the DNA TGTGCCAGCAGTCCTCGGGACTCCTCCTACGAGCAGTACTTC.

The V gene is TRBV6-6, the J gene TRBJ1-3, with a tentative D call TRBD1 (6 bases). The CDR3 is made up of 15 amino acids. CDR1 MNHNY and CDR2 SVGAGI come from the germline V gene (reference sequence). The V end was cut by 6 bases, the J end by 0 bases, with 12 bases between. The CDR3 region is CASSRGHDSGNTIYF. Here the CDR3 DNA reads TGTGCCAGCAGCCGGGGACACGACTCTGGAAACACCATATATTTT.